The T cell receptor (beta chain) described here comes from a study of somatic mutations in cytotoxic T cells in rheumatoid arthritis. The assay was immunoSEQ multiplex PCR, and TCRdb's table has in-frame clones only and misses some. The data contain under 5,000 clones, approximately 86% of them singletons. Per the germline V gene, CDR1 is GTSNPN and CDR2 is SVGIG (reference sequence). This CDR3 has 15 amino acids. The V gene end was trimmed by 0 bases and the J gene end by 11 bases; junction bases not matched to a gene: 12. This chain uses TRBV30 with TRBJ1-1, with TRBD1 matching over 10 bases. The sequence was collected from a woman between 45 and 60 years old with rheumatoid arthritis. The specimen sequenced was CD8+ T cells sorted from blood. The CDR3 protein is CAWSVRIGQGGPAFF. The CDR3 coding sequence is TGTGCCTGGAGTGTACGGATCGGACAGGGGGGCCCGGCTTTCTTT.